The entry below gives a single T cell receptor beta chain sequence along with its context. Using immunoSEQ multiplex PCR, the repertoire was profiled, and TCRdb retains in-frame clones only, with some absent. The sample lists several thousand clones, approximately 86% occurring once. The data derive from a study of blood T cell repertoires in COVID-19. Trimming pared 6 bases from V and 7 bases from J, leaving 19 bases between. Germline V lookup: CDR1 MNHEY, CDR2 SMNVEV (reference sequence). The CDR3 length is 14 residues. This rearrangement joins TRBV27 to TRBJ2-7; D perhaps matches TRBD2 (5 bases). Sequencing was performed on peripheral blood. This TCR was sampled from a human donor in a cohort sampled during active COVID-19. CDR3 in DNA: TGTGCCAGCAGACCGGCCGGGGTCCCGGGAGAGCAGTACTTC. It is translated as CASRPAGVPGEQYF.